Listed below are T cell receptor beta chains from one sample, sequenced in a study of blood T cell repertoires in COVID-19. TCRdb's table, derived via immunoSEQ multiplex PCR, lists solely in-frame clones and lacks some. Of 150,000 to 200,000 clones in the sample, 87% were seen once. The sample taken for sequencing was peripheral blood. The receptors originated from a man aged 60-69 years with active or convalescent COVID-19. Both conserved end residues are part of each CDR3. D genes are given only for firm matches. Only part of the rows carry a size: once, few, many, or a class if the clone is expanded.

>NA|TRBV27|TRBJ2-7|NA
CASSLSGGYEQYF
TGTGCCAGCAGTTTATCAGGGGGCTACGAGCAGTACTTC
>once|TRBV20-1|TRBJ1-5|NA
CSASISFNQPQHF
TGCAGTGCTAGTATTTCTTTTAATCAGCCCCAGCATTTT
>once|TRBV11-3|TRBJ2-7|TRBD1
CASSLGQGDEQYF
TGTGCCAGCAGCTTAGGACAGGGCGACGAGCAGTACTTC
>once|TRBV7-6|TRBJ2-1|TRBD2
CASSSNLGLENEQFF
TGTGCCAGCAGCTCAAACTTGGGACTAGAGAATGAGCAGTTCTTC
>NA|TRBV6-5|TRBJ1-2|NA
CASSYARTPQGYRYTF
TGTGCCAGCAGTTACGCCCGGACACCCCAGGGGTATCGCTACACCTTC
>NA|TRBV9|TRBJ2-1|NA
CASSIQAGDRVNEQFF
TGTGCCAGCAGCATCCAAGCGGGGGACAGGGTCAATGAGCAGTTCTTC
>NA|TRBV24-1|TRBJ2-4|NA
CATSDSGLLGNIQYF
TGTGCCACCAGTGATTCAGGTTTACTTGGGAACATTCAGTACTTC
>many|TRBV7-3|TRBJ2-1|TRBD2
CASSSTGGGYNEQFF
TGTGCCAGCAGCTCAACTGGCGGGGGGTACAATGAGCAGTTCTTC
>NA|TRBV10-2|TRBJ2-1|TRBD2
CASSGATSGVRNEQFF
TGCGCCAGCAGTGGGGCGACTAGCGGGGTCCGAAATGAGCAGTTCTTC
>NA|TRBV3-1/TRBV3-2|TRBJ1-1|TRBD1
CASSPATGANTEAFF
TGTGCCAGCAGCCCCGCGACAGGGGCGAACACTGAAGCTTTCTTT
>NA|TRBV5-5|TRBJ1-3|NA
CASSFSLPPPSGNTIYF
TGTGCCAGCAGCTTCTCGCTACCTCCTCCCTCTGGAAACACCATATATTTT
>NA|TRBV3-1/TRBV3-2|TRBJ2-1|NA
CASRRDSNNEQFF
TGTGCCAGCAGACGAGACAGTAACAATGAGCAGTTCTTC
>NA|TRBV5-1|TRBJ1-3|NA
CASSLEGTGNTIYF
TGCGCCAGCAGCTTGGAGGGGACTGGAAACACCATATATTTT
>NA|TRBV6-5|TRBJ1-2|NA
CASSYRGTGNGYTF
TGTGCCAGCAGTTACAGGGGGACGGGGAATGGCTACACCTTC
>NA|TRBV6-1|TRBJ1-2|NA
CASSENRAPGGYTF
TGTGCCAGCAGTGAAAACAGGGCACCGGGGGGCTACACCTTC
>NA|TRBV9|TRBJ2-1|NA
CASSVEGAGYNEQFF
TGTGCCAGCAGCGTGGAGGGGGCAGGGTACAATGAGCAGTTCTTC
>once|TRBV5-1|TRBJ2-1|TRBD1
CASSWGQGTYNEQFF
TGCGCCAGCAGCTGGGGACAGGGAACTTACAATGAGCAGTTCTTC
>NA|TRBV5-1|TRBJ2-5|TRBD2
CASSLGLAGGLETQYF
TGCGCCAGCAGCTTGGGACTAGCGGGGGGGCTGGAGACCCAGTACTTC
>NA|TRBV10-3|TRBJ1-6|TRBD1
CAIKGQGAGNSPLHF
TGTGCCATCAAGGGACAGGGGGCTGGGAATTCACCCCTCCACTTT
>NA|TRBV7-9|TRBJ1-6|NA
CASSFSQNNSPLHF
TGTGCCAGCAGCTTCTCACAGAATAATTCACCCCTCCACTTT
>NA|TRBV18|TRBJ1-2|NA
CASSPTGTSGYGYTF
TGTGCCAGCTCACCTACCGGGACAAGTGGCTATGGCTACACCTTC
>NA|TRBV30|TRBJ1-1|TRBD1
CAWSGTGGAEAFF
TGTGCCTGGAGTGGGACAGGGGGAGCTGAAGCTTTCTTT
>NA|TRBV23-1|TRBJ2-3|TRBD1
CASITTGQHTDTQYF
TGCGCCAGCATAACGACGGGACAGCACACAGATACGCAGTATTTT
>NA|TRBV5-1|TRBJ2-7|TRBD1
CASSGGQGAREQYF
TGCGCCAGCAGCGGGGGACAGGGGGCCAGGGAGCAGTACTTC
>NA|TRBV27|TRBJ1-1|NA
CASSLIGRNTEAFF
TGTGCCAGCAGTTTAATTGGCAGGAACACTGAAGCTTTCTTT
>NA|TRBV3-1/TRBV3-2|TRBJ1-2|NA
CASSQQGVYYTF
TGTGCCAGCAGCCAACAGGGTGTATACTACACCTTC
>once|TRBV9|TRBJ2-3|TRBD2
CASSDAGGQSDTQYF
TGTGCCAGCAGCGATGCGGGGGGGCAATCAGATACGCAGTATTTT
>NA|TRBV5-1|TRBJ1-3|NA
CASSLAGRAAGNTIYF
TGCGCCAGCAGCTTGGCCGGGAGAGCTGCTGGAAACACCATATATTTT
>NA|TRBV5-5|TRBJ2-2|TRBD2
CASSLGSGGSYTGELFF
TGTGCCAGCAGCTTGGGTAGCGGGGGGTCCTACACCGGGGAGCTGTTTTTT
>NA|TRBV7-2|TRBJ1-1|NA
CASSSMPGDSVAFF
TGTGCCAGCAGCTCTATGCCAGGGGATTCTGTAGCTTTCTTT
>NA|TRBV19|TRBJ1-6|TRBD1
CASSSGTGNSPLHF
TGTGCCAGTAGTTCCGGGACAGGGAATTCACCCCTCCACTTT
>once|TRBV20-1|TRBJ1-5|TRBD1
CSASYNPGQGDQPQHF
TGCAGTGCTAGTTATAACCCGGGACAGGGTGATCAGCCCCAGCATTTT
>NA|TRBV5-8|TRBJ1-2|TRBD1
CASSPGTGSPTNYGYTF
TGTGCCAGCAGCCCAGGGACAGGGTCCCCCACTAACTATGGCTACACCTTC
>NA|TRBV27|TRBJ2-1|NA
CASSRVVSYNEQFF
TGTGCCAGCTCCCGGGTTGTTTCCTACAATGAGCAGTTCTTC
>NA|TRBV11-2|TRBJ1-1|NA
CASSLGGGMATEAFF
TGTGCCAGCAGCTTAGGTGGGGGGATGGCCACTGAAGCTTTCTTT
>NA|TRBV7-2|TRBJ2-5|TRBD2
CASSFQRGDETQYF
TGTGCCAGCAGCTTTCAGCGGGGTGATGAGACCCAGTACTTC
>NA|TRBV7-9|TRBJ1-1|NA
CASSPSDRTEAFF
TGTGCCAGCAGCCCGAGCGACAGGACTGAAGCTTTCTTT
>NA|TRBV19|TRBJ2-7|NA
CASSRAQTSVEQYF
TGTGCCAGTAGTAGGGCTCAGACGTCGGTGGAGCAGTACTTC
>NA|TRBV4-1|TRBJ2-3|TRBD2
CASSQQTSGGATDTQYF
TGCGCCAGCAGCCAACAGACTAGCGGGGGGGCAACAGATACGCAGTATTTT
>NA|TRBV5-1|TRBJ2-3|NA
CASSLGPRRTTSTDTQYF
TGCGCCAGCAGCTTGGGACCCCGTCGGACTACTAGCACAGATACGCAGTATTTT
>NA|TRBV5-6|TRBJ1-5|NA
CASSLGTGSQPQHF
TGTGCCAGCAGCTTGGGTACAGGGAGTCAGCCCCAGCATTTT
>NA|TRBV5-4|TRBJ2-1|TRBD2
CASSVGLAGSYNEQFF
TGTGCCAGCAGCGTGGGACTAGCGGGGTCCTACAATGAGCAGTTCTTC
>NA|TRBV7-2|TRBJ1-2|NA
CASSLVKGYYGYTF
TGTGCCAGCAGCTTAGTAAAGGGGTACTATGGCTACACCTTC
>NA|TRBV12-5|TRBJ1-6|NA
CASGSLVAKDYNSPLHF
TGTGCTAGTGGGTCCCTTGTAGCCAAGGACTATAATTCACCCCTCCACTTT
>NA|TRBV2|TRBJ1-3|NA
CASRVQNSGNTIYF
TGTGCCAGCAGGGTACAGAACTCTGGAAACACCATATATTTT
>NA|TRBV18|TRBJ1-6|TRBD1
CASSPGTGDSPLHF
TGTGCCAGCTCCCCAGGGACAGGCGATTCACCCCTCCACTTT
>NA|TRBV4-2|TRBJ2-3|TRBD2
CASSQDPGGATDTQYF
TGTGCCAGCAGCCAAGATCCGGGGGGGGCAACAGATACGCAGTATTTT
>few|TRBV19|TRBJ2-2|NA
CASSIEAGYTGELFF
TGTGCCAGTAGTATAGAGGCGGGATACACCGGGGAGCTGTTTTTT
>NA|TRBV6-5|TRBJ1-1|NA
CASSNWDTPSGTEAFF
TGTGCCAGCAGTAACTGGGACACCCCCTCGGGGACTGAAGCTTTCTTT
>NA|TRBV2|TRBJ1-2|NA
CASSNMGPGFNYGYTF
TGTGCCAGCAGCAACATGGGGCCTGGGTTTAACTATGGCTACACCTTC
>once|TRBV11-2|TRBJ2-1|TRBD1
CASSSLTSTGGSYNEQFF
TGTGCCAGCAGCTCCCTCACCTCGACAGGGGGATCCTACAATGAGCAGTTCTTC
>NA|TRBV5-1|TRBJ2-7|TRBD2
CASSLGTSGGDEQYF
TGCGCCAGCAGCTTGGGGACTAGCGGGGGGGACGAGCAGTACTTC
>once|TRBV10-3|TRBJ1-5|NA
CAIRGESQPQHF
TGTGCCATCAGAGGGGAAAGCCAGCCCCAGCATTTT
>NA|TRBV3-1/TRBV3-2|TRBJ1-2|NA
CASSPPLTIGYGYTF
TGTGCCAGCAGCCCCCCCCTGACTATCGGCTATGGCTACACCTTC